This T cell receptor (beta chain) was documented in a study of T cell responses to AZD1222 COVID-19 vaccine. Profiling relied on immunoSEQ multiplex PCR, and the TCRdb table lists in-frame clones only, not all of them. This sample has about 130,000 clones, with around 90% found just once. Overall study results and limits: Repertoire sampling occurred only after the peak T cell response. Spike as a whole was targeted by vaccine-associated CD4 TCRs, dominant at 160-218 and 743-854. Clonal diversity may have been underestimated, and the donors were mostly white British, with more females than males. At study baseline, merely five or six AZD1222 recipients were seropositive.

CDR3 length: 13 amino acids. The germline V gene has CDR1 LNHNV and CDR2 YYDKDF (reference sequence). The ends were cut back, 0 bases at V and 0 bases at J, with 3 bases in the middle. With respect to this clone: What it recognizes is unknown.

The rearrangement joins TRBV15 to TRBJ2-7, with no clear D. The sample in question was peripheral blood, obtained on day 0 of MenACWY control vaccination. The sequence came from an adult in good health. The CDR3 DNA follows: TGTGCCACCAGCAGAGACAGCTCCTACGAGCAGTACTTC. Its protein product is CATSRDSSYEQYF. Complete variable domain (other parts from reference TRBV15 and TRBJ2-7): DAMVIQNPRYQVTQFGKPVTLSCSQTLNHNVMYWYQQKSSQAPKLLFHYYDKDFNNEADTPDNFQSRRPNTSFCFLDIRSPGLGDTAMYLCATSRDSSYEQYFGPGTRLTVT.